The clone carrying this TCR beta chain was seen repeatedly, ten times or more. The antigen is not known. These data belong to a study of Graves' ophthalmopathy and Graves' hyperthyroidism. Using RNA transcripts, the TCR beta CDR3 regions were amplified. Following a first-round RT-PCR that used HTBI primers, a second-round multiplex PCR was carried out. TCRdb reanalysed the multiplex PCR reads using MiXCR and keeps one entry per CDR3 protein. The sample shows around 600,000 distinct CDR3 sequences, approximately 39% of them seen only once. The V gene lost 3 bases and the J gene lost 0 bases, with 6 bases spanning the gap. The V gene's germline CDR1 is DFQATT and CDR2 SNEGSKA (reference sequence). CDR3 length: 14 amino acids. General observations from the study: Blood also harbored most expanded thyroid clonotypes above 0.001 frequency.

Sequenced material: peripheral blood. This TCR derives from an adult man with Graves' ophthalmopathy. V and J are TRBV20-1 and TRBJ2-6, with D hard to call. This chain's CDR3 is CSASGYSGANVLTF. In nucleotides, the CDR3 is TGCAGTGCTAGTGGATACTCTGGGGCCAACGTCCTGACTTTC.